The 9 T cell receptor beta chains below were found in one sample sequenced in a study of CD8+ T cells in alopecia areata. Extracted from the samples, RNA was reverse transcribed into cDNA to serve as the sequencing template. Repertoires were generated with immunoSEQ multiplex PCR, while TCRdb's copy carries only in-frame clones and drops some. The table lists fewer than 200,000 clones, 50% to 75% of them singletons. Regarding treatment: oral pan-JAK inhibitor, 5-10 mg twice daily. Here the sequenced sample was CD4+ T cells sorted from blood, taken between weeks 55 and 65, from a patient treated with tofacitinib. These receptors all come from a human donor with alopecia areata.

The chain uses TRBV14 and TRBJ1-3; TRBD1 is a possible D gene (5 bases). The CDR3 consists of 14 residues. The germline V gene encodes CDR1 SGHDN and CDR2 FVKESK. Trimming removed 6 bases at V and 4 bases at J, with 13 bases between. CDR3 sequence: CASRFQGAGNTIYF. For the CDR3, the DNA is TGTGCCAGCAGATTTCAGGGTGCCGGAAACACCATATATTTT.

The gene calls are TRBV5-1 and TRBJ1-1; the D is unclear. This CDR3 region has 13 residues. Trimming took off 0 bases at V and 4 bases at J, with 7 bases between the two ends. Germline V gene lookup returns CDR1 SGHRS and CDR2 YFSETQ. CDR3 nucleotide sequence: TGCGCCAGCAGCTTGGCCGTGGGCACTGAAGCTTTCTTT. Encoded protein: CASSLAVGTEAFF.

Concerning this clone itself: The sample carries other DNA sequences with the same CDR3. The chain carries TRBV25-1 and TRBJ2-3; D not resolved. The CDR3 is 11 amino acids. Trimming shortened V by 6 bases and J by 5 bases, and 6 bases separated the two germline ends. Germline V lookup: CDR1 MGHDK, CDR2 SYGVNS. CDR3 nucleotides: TGTGCCAGCAGCCTAGGAGATACGCAGTATTTT. Amino acids: CASSLGDTQYF.

This clone has a handful of counts. This chain connects TRBV5-1 to TRBJ2-5; 8 positions match TRBD2. Germline V gene sequence: CDR1 SGHRS, CDR2 YFSETQ. Trimming removed 3 bases from V and 5 bases from J; junction bases left unmatched: 12. This CDR3 contains 16 residues. The CDR3: CASSSAGLARDETQYF. As DNA, the CDR3 is TGCGCCAGCAGCTCGGCCGGACTAGCTCGCGATGAGACCCAGTACTTC. The variable domain in full, completed from reference TRBV5-1 and TRBJ2-5, reads KAGVTQTPRYLIKTRGQQVTLSCSPISGHRSVSWYQQTPGQGLQFLFEYFSETQRNKGNFPGRFSGRQFSNSRSEMNVSTLELGDSALYLCASSSAGLARDETQYFGPGTRLLVL.

The chain joins TRBV4-1 to TRBJ2-5, with 8 bases lining up with TRBD1. The V gene end was trimmed by 3 bases and the J gene end by 2 bases; junction bases not matched to a gene: 11. The CDR3 has 17 residues. Germline V gene sequence: CDR1 MGHRA, CDR2 YSYEKL. The CDR3 loop is CASSQGDRGPGQETQYF. The CDR3 bases are TGCGCCAGCAGCCAGGGAGACAGGGGCCCGGGACAAGAGACCCAGTACTTC.

The chain carries TRBV30 and TRBJ2-1; no definite D call. Germline V gene lookup returns CDR1 GTSNPN and CDR2 SVGIG (reference sequence). Trimming removed 2 bases at V and 9 bases at J, with 14 bases between. The CDR3 covers 13 residues. The CDR3 nucleotides are TGTGCCTGGAGTTCGTCCGCGGTGGGTGAGCAGTTCTTC. Amino acids: CAWSSSAVGEQFF.

This rearrangement joins TRBV29-1 to TRBJ1-2; D may be TRBD1 (5 bases). CDR3 length equals 10 residues. Germline V gene sequence: CDR1 SQVTM, CDR2 ANQGSEA. V was pared by 3 bases and J by 8 bases, with 7 bases between. The CDR3 sequence: CSVDREGYTF. In DNA, the CDR3 is TGCAGCGTTGACAGGGAGGGCTACACCTTC.

The genes are TRBV11-3 and TRBJ1-2; D is unresolved. This CDR3 region has 13 residues. V was shortened by 1 base and J by 7 bases, with 10 bases between the two germline ends. Germline-derived CDR1 and CDR2 are SGHNT and YENEEA. The CDR3 DNA reads TGTGCCAGCAGCTTAGGCAGCGGCTCTGGCTACACCTTC. Translated, it gives CASSLGSGSGYTF.

The table lists this clone with a few counts. The chain combines TRBV18 with TRBJ2-6; no firm D call. CDR3 size: 14 residues. From germline, CDR1 is KGHSH and CDR2 LQKENI. The ends were cut back, 3 bases at V and 4 bases at J, with 7 bases in the middle. CDR3 coding DNA: TGTGCCAGCTCACCTGGGAACGGGGCCAACGTCCTGACTTTC. Translating gives CASSPGNGANVLTF.